Listed below are T cell receptor beta chains from one sample, sequenced in a study of CD8+CD57+ T cells in acquired aplastic anemia. One entry per CDR3 protein, called by TCRdb with MiXCR from the reads. This sample has under 350,000 distinct CDR3 sequences, with approximately 60% found just once. Material: sorted CD4+, CD8+, or CD8+CD57+ T cells (not recorded which) from PBMCs. These receptors were collected from a human donor with aplastic anemia. Each CDR3 is given with its conserved first and last residue. The D gene is left open where the match is weak.

cdr3_aa: CASSAMTGGGEAFF; v_call: TRBV6-5; d_call: TRBD1
cdr3_aa: CSAPDRARSYEQYF; v_call: TRBV20-1; d_call: TRBD1
cdr3_aa: CASSLAIGSYEQYF; v_call: TRBV5-4; d_call: .
cdr3_aa: CASRQGTSGVRGTQYF; v_call: TRBV2; d_call: .
cdr3_aa: CASSFQGGGRAKNIQYF; v_call: TRBV12-3/TRBV12-4; d_call: .
cdr3_aa: CSVTGPGTEAFF; v_call: TRBV29-1; d_call: .
cdr3_aa: CSARNAVQETQYF; v_call: TRBV20-1; d_call: .
cdr3_aa: CASSTGLAGQFF; v_call: TRBV25-1; d_call: TRBD2
cdr3_aa: CASSQAAGDETQYF; v_call: TRBV3-1; d_call: .
cdr3_aa: CASSRDSQGFFNEQFF; v_call: TRBV6-5; d_call: TRBD1
cdr3_aa: CASSNRDRASYEQYF; v_call: TRBV7-9; d_call: TRBD1
cdr3_aa: CSARDWGLAGDYEQYF; v_call: TRBV20-1; d_call: TRBD2
cdr3_aa: CASRLTVGVQETQYF; v_call: TRBV2; d_call: .
cdr3_aa: CASTDRDYEQPQHF; v_call: TRBV2; d_call: TRBD1
cdr3_aa: CSAGVTAGNTIYF; v_call: TRBV20-1; d_call: .
cdr3_aa: CASSLGENSPLHF; v_call: TRBV7-6; d_call: .
cdr3_aa: CASSILTSGGYNEQFF; v_call: TRBV19; d_call: TRBD2
cdr3_aa: CASSPPWRNQPQHF; v_call: TRBV7-9; d_call: .
cdr3_aa: CASSLGASGETQYF; v_call: TRBV5-1; d_call: TRBD2
cdr3_aa: CASGGAANEKLFF; v_call: TRBV3-1; d_call: .
cdr3_aa: CASSPKTSSETQYF; v_call: TRBV9; d_call: TRBD2
cdr3_aa: CSVRPEPEQFF; v_call: TRBV20-1; d_call: .
cdr3_aa: CASSVHPGTGGLGTEAFF; v_call: TRBV9; d_call: TRBD1
cdr3_aa: CASSLDKGAFF; v_call: TRBV9; d_call: .
cdr3_aa: CSARVGTAISDTQYF; v_call: TRBV20-1; d_call: TRBD1
cdr3_aa: CAAATRVTAGTGRGELFF; v_call: TRBV6-2/TRBV6-3; d_call: TRBD1
cdr3_aa: CAWGTGVTDTQYF; v_call: TRBV30; d_call: .
cdr3_aa: CASSENRDQETQYF; v_call: TRBV2; d_call: .
cdr3_aa: CASSDRLSTDTQYF; v_call: TRBV7-2; d_call: .
cdr3_aa: CSARVSGGDVQPQHF; v_call: TRBV20-1; d_call: TRBD1
cdr3_aa: CSASSTSGADTQYF; v_call: TRBV20-1; d_call: TRBD2
cdr3_aa: CASSPKRRLENTGELFF; v_call: TRBV7-9; d_call: .
cdr3_aa: CASSPDRGGYEQYF; v_call: TRBV12-3/TRBV12-4; d_call: TRBD1
cdr3_aa: CASSGQLNNEQFF; v_call: TRBV19; d_call: .
cdr3_aa: CASSIGGTANTGELFF; v_call: TRBV19; d_call: .
cdr3_aa: CATSDFSDTGELFF; v_call: TRBV24-1; d_call: .
cdr3_aa: CASSNAGSTGELFF; v_call: TRBV19; d_call: .
cdr3_aa: CSVDGGRTEAFF; v_call: TRBV29-1; d_call: .
cdr3_aa: CASSPTIGGTQYF; v_call: TRBV11-2; d_call: .
cdr3_aa: CASSPGPIEKLFF; v_call: TRBV7-9; d_call: .
cdr3_aa: CASSPVGTSGGPSYEQYF; v_call: TRBV7-9; d_call: TRBD2
cdr3_aa: CASRRDTAYEQYF; v_call: TRBV27; d_call: .
cdr3_aa: CASSSGTSGQETQYF; v_call: TRBV5-4; d_call: TRBD2
cdr3_aa: CSARDLLAGDEQFF; v_call: TRBV20-1; d_call: TRBD2
cdr3_aa: CASSLPKGQIVYEQYF; v_call: TRBV7-9; d_call: TRBD1
cdr3_aa: CAISEDAGRAYEQYF; v_call: TRBV10-3; d_call: TRBD2
cdr3_aa: CASSEGRTGSYNEQFF; v_call: TRBV12-3/TRBV12-4; d_call: .
cdr3_aa: CASSGVGTGELFF; v_call: TRBV5-1; d_call: .
cdr3_aa: CASSLLSGTNEKLFF; v_call: TRBV12-3/TRBV12-4; d_call: .
cdr3_aa: CSVAGGMMNTEAFF; v_call: TRBV29-1; d_call: TRBD1
cdr3_aa: CASSFTNSPLHF; v_call: TRBV12-3/TRBV12-4; d_call: .
cdr3_aa: CASSQEPTAIYEQYF; v_call: TRBV7-9; d_call: .
cdr3_aa: CASSFGGGLYNEQFF; v_call: TRBV7-9; d_call: TRBD2